This T cell receptor beta chain came from a study of cytomegalovirus exposure and HLA in healthy donors. Study observations and caveats: The authors considered a cluster of highly shared sequence variants likely to be a sequencing artifact.

The PCR had 60 Vbeta and 13 Jbeta primers. Produced via immunoSEQ multiplex PCR; TCRdb's table is partial and in-frame only. The table has approximately 150,000 clones, 76% seen once. Turning to this clone: The antigen remains undetermined.

This TCR was sampled from a male donor in good health and CMV-seronegative. The source material was PBMCs.

CDR3 sequence reads: CAIRRTGAHTEAFF. CDR3 DNA: TGTGCCATCAGACGGACAGGGGCCCACACTGAAGCTTTCTTT. The rearrangement joins TRBV10-3 to TRBJ1-1, with 9 bases fitting TRBD1. This CDR3 is built from 14 residues. Germline-derived CDR1 and CDR2 are ENHRY and SYGVKD. J lost 3 bases, V lost 6 bases, and 5 bases had no gene match.